Listed here is a single TCR beta chain. This specimen belongs to a study of blood T cell repertoires in COVID-19. Study-wide background: Collection of acute and convalescent COVID-19 samples took place in the United States, Italy and Spain. T cells, B-cell-depleted T cells, or PBMCs supplied cDNA or gDNA.

Living in 24 US areas, the participants were between 18 and 89 years of age. Two negative PCRs, clearance, or symptom resolution had been documented for recovered Cohort 3 donors. This CDR3 spans 10 amino acids. Sequencing used immunoSEQ multiplex PCR; TCRdb keeps in-frame clones, though not all of them. The sample has 250,000 to 300,000 clones; approximately 89% are singletons. Sequenced input: PBMCs or T cells enriched from blood (not recorded which). The receptor comes from a woman aged 55-75 years who had recovered from COVID-19. The chain employs TRBV21-1 and TRBJ2-1; no DNA check was done on the table's D call, TRBD2. TRBV21-1 constitutes a pseudogene. In DNA form, the CDR3 reads TGTGCCAGCAGCATACCGAGGAAATTCTTC. Translated, it gives CASSIPRKFF.